This TCR beta chain was identified in a study of cytomegalovirus exposure and HLA in healthy donors. About the research overall: When 300 to 500 donors were genotyped, just over 80% of them were found to fall in the Caucasian-associated ancestry cluster. Study-level findings and limits: With later analysis, a missense DCLRE1C variant became linked to TCR beta V- and J-gene trimming. In a later analysis, most CMV-associated TCR beta chains appeared HLA-restricted.

Note on this clone: Its antigen is undetermined.

PCR was performed using 60 Vbeta and 13 Jbeta primers. Using immunoSEQ multiplex PCR, the repertoire was profiled, and TCRdb retains in-frame clones only, with some absent. Among 150,000 to 250,000 clones listed, around three quarters were seen once. Donors were ostensibly healthy at sampling, although undocumented immune exposures were probable. Sequencing was carried out using PBMCs. The receptor was isolated from a woman in her thirties in good health and CMV-seropositive.

CDR3 region: CASSKTSLRGYGYTF. The CDR3 region has the DNA TGTGCCAGCAGTAAAACCTCGCTCAGGGGCTATGGCTACACCTTC. J is TRBJ1-2 and V is TRBV27; D is possibly TRBD1 (6 bases). The germline gives CDR1 MNHEY, CDR2 SMNVEV (reference sequence). The CDR3 covers 15 residues. The ends were cut back, 5 bases at V and 4 bases at J, with 17 bases in the middle.